Presented here are 18 T cell receptor beta chains from one specimen sequenced in a study of T cells in tuberculosis. Documented time point: new active TB diagnosis, blood taken before or within 7 days of starting treatment. Here immunoSEQ multiplex PCR was the method, and the copy in TCRdb shows in-frame clones only, minus some. In the table there are about 35,000 clones, about 92% of which are singletons. This specimen consisted of PBMCs, obtained at tuberculosis diagnosis. The receptors originated from an adult with tuberculosis. Some clones in this sample may be carry-over from other donors' samples.

The chain joins TRBV19 to TRBJ1-2, with 7 bases aligning to TRBD1. Germline trimming cut 7 bases from V and 4 bases from J; bases unmatched to any gene: 9. The CDR3 spans 14 residues. Germline values: CDR1 LNHDA, CDR2 SQIVND (reference sequence). In nucleotides, the CDR3 is TGTGCCAGTACCGCCGGAGGGGGCAGCTATGGCTACACCTTC. It specifies CASTAGGGSYGYTF.

This clone occurred a few times. The V and J genes are TRBV7-2 and TRBJ1-1; 9 bases match TRBD1. This CDR3 comprises 15 residues. The J segment lost 5 bases and the V segment lost 5 bases, leaving 9 bases of the junction unmatched. Germline V gene data show CDR1 as SGHTA and CDR2 as FQGNSA. This CDR3 reads CASSQQGAGQTEAFF. CDR3 sequence (DNA): TGTGCCAGCAGCCAACAGGGGGCGGGACAAACTGAAGCTTTCTTT.

The chain has TRBV6-6 and TRBJ1-6; no clear D. This CDR3 comprises 16 residues. The V gene's germline CDR1 is MNHNY and CDR2 SVGAGI (reference sequence). Trimming shortened V by 7 bases and J by 6 bases, and 19 bases separated the two germline ends. The CDR3 nucleotides read TGTGCCAGCAATGGGCCGTTGAACAGTCGTAATTCACCCCTCCACTTT. Its translation is CASNGPLNSRNSPLHF.

This chain joins TRBV28 and TRBJ1-3; a possible D gene is TRBD1 (5 bases). Trimming shortened V by 3 bases and J by 0 bases, and 6 bases separated the two germline ends. This CDR3 has 14 amino acids. Germline values: CDR1 MDHEN, CDR2 SYDVKM. This CDR3 reads CASSLGGSGNTIYF. In DNA, the CDR3 is TGTGCCAGCAGTTTGGGGGGCTCTGGAAACACCATATATTTT.

The genes are TRBV10-3 and TRBJ2-7; 8 bases fit TRBD1. The CDR3 length is 16 residues. Looked up from germline, CDR1 is ENHRY and CDR2 is SYGVKD. V was clipped by 2 bases and J by 5 bases; unmatched bases: 11. CDR3 nucleotides: TGTGCCATCAGTGAGCCCGCGACAGGGGCGAGGAACGAGCAGTACTTC. Translation: CAISEPATGARNEQYF.

This sequence joins TRBV6-6 and TRBJ1-1; a weak D match, TRBD1 (5 bases). Germline V gene lookup returns CDR1 MNHNY and CDR2 SVGAGI (reference sequence). CDR3 length: 14 residues. Trimming stripped 7 bases from V and 4 bases from J, with 16 bases between. CDR3 bases: TGTGCCAGCATTGAACCCGGGGGAGGCACTGAAGCTTTCTTT. This encodes CASIEPGGGTEAFF.

V usage is TRBV10-1 and J usage is TRBJ2-1; tentatively, D is TRBD2 (5 bases). With 5 bases removed from V and 10 bases from J, the gap between germline ends came to 15 bases. CDR3 length equals 13 residues. The germline CDR1 and CDR2 sequences are WNHNN and SYGVQD (reference sequence). CDR3 sequence reads: CASSSKTMGEQFF. The CDR3 DNA follows: TGCGCCAGCAGTTCAAAGACTATGGGAGAGCAGTTCTTC.

The chain couples TRBV10-1 to TRBJ2-7, with D possibly matching TRBD1 (6 bases). Between the trimmed V and J ends, which lost 1 base and 2 bases, there was a span of 15 bases. CDR3 size: 16 residues. Germline CDR1 and CDR2: WNHNN and SYGVQD (reference sequence). The CDR3 DNA is TGCGCCAGCAGTGAGTATTGCCGGGACAAAACCTACGAGCAGTACTTC. This encodes CASSEYCRDKTYEQYF.

V and J are TRBV19 and TRBJ1-5, with unresolved D. Trimming cost V 8 bases and J 0 bases, with 5 bases left between them. Germline V gene lookup returns CDR1 LNHDA and CDR2 SQIVND (reference sequence). CDR3 length: 12 residues. CDR3 amino acids: CASSYSNQPQHF. The CDR3 nucleotides are TGTGCCAGTTCGTATAGCAATCAGCCCCAGCATTTT. Drawing the rest from reference TRBV19 and TRBJ1-5, the complete variable domain is DGGITQSPKYLFRKEGQNVTLSCEQNLNHDAMYWYRQDPGQGLRLIYYSQIVNDFQKGDIAEGYSVSREKKESFPLTVTSAQKNPTAFYLCASSYSNQPQHFGDGTRLSIL.

CDR3 protein: CASSQGVGYTF. The DNA of the CDR3 is TGTGCCAGCAGTCAAGGGGTTGGCTACACCTTC. The J gene is TRBJ1-2, the V gene TRBV27, with D possibly matching TRBD1 (5 bases). Germline V lookup: CDR1 MNHEY, CDR2 SMNVEV (reference sequence). This CDR3 is built from 11 residues. The ends were cut back, 5 bases at V and 7 bases at J, with 8 bases in the middle.

This clone has only one observation. The chain employs TRBV5-4 and TRBJ2-7; D is unclear. The germline CDR1 and CDR2 sequences are SGHNT and YYREEE (reference sequence). This CDR3 region has 12 residues. V shed 4 bases and J shed 0 bases, with 5 bases lying between them. For the CDR3, the DNA is TGTGCCAGCAGCGTCGGCTCCTACGAGCAGTACTTC. Its translation: CASSVGSYEQYF.

This chain connects TRBV7-3 to TRBJ1-6; 7 bases match TRBD1. The CDR3 contains 15 residues. Unmatched junction bases numbered 6, after V lost 2 bases and J lost 8 bases. Germline V gives CDR1 SGHTA, CDR2 FQGTGA. The CDR3, as DNA: TGTGCCAGCAGCTTAGGAGGGGGCGGGTATTCACCCCTCCACTTT. This gives the protein CASSLGGGGYSPLHF.

This chain joins TRBV7-7 and TRBJ2-1; 8 bases agree with TRBD2. This CDR3 has 16 amino acids. CDR1 is SSHAT, CDR2 FNYEAQ, per germline (reference sequence). After removal of 4 bases from V and 7 bases from J, the junction contained 12 bases not matched to a gene. CDR3 sequence reads: CASSSGLGGGFNEQFF. CDR3 coding DNA: TGTGCCAGCAGCTCGGGACTTGGCGGGGGGTTTAATGAGCAGTTCTTC.

This rearrangement joins TRBV7-9 to TRBJ1-2, with D maybe TRBD1 (5 bases). Looked up from germline, CDR1 is SEHNR and CDR2 is FQNEAQ (reference sequence). The germline V and J ends were trimmed by 1 base and 4 bases, with 13 bases remaining between them. The CDR3 is 15 amino acids. The CDR3 loop reads CASSLVVGRGYGYTF. The CDR3 bases are TGTGCCAGCAGCTTAGTCGTGGGGCGCGGCTATGGCTACACCTTC.

This chain links TRBV5-1 with TRBJ2-1; TRBD1 might be the D (6 bases). In germline, CDR1 is SGHRS, CDR2 YFSETQ. The CDR3 extends over 16 amino acids. V dropped 1 base and J dropped 2 bases, with 13 bases sitting between them. This CDR3 is CASSLSGTPTYNEQFF. The DNA for the CDR3 is TGCGCCAGCAGCTTGTCAGGGACACCCACCTACAATGAGCAGTTCTTC.

The chain combines TRBV6-1 with TRBJ2-7, with unresolved D. The V gene lost 9 bases and the J gene lost 0 bases, with 18 bases spanning the gap. Germline CDR1 reads MNHNS; CDR2 reads SASEGT. The CDR3 length is 15 residues. In DNA form, the CDR3 reads TGTGCCAGTTCCGTCGAGGCAGTCAACTCCTACGAGCAGTACTTC. Its translation is CASSVEAVNSYEQYF.

The rearrangement joins TRBV18 to TRBJ2-3; 12 bases are shared with TRBD2. Per the germline V gene, CDR1 is KGHSH and CDR2 is LQKENI. This CDR3 is built from 18 residues. V shed 6 bases, J shed 0 bases, and the junction held 10 bases outside the gene matches. This chain's CDR3 is CASSLGLAGPPSTDTQYF. The CDR3 DNA reads as TGTGCCAGCTCCCTTGGACTAGCGGGGCCGCCTAGCACAGATACGCAGTATTTT.

J is TRBJ2-2 and V is TRBV2; tentative D call: TRBD2 (6 bases). Germline CDR1 is SNHLY and CDR2 is FYNNEI. The CDR3 extends over 14 amino acids. V was pared by 7 bases and J by 0 bases, with 9 bases between. This CDR3 is CASMWTTNTGELFF. The CDR3, as DNA: TGTGCCAGCATGTGGACTACGAACACCGGGGAGCTGTTTTTT.